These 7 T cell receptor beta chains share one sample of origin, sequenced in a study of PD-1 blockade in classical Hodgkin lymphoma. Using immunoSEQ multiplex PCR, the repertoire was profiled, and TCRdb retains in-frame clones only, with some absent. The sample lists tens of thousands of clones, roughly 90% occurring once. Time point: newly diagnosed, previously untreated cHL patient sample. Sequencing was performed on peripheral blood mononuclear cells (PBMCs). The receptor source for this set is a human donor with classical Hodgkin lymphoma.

The CDR3 region has the DNA TGCGCCAGTAGACCCGGGACAGGGCCTAACTATGGCTACACCTTC. This sequence encodes CASRPGTGPNYGYTF. This rearrangement joins TRBV5-1 to TRBJ1-2; 9 bases are a match to TRBD1. This CDR3 spans 15 amino acids. After removal of 8 bases from V and 0 bases from J, the junction contained 8 bases not matched to a gene. Germline V lookup: CDR1 SGHRS, CDR2 YFSETQ. Full variable domain (outside the CDR3, taken from reference TRBV5-1 and TRBJ1-2): KAGVTQTPRYLIKTRGQQVTLSCSPISGHRSVSWYQQTPGQGLQFLFEYFSETQRNKGNFPGRFSGRQFSNSRSEMNVSTLELGDSALYLCASRPGTGPNYGYTFGSGTRLTVV.

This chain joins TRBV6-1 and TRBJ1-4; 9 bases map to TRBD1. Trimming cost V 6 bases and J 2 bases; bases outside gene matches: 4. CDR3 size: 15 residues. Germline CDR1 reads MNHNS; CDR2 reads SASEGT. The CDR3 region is CASRATGGTNEKLFF. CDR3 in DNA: TGTGCCAGCAGAGCTACAGGGGGCACTAATGAAAAACTGTTTTTT.

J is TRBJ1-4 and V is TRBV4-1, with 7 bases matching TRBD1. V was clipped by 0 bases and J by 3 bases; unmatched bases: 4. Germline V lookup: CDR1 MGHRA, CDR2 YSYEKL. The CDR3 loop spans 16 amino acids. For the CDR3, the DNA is TGCGCCAGCAGCCAAGAGGGTCAGGGGGCTAATGAAAAACTGTTTTTT. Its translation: CASSQEGQGANEKLFF.

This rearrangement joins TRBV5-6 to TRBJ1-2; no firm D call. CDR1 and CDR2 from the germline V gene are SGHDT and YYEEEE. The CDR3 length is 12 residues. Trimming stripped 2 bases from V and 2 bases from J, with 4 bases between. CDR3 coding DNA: TGTGCCAGCAGCTTCAGCAACTATGGCTACACCTTC. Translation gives CASSFSNYGYTF.

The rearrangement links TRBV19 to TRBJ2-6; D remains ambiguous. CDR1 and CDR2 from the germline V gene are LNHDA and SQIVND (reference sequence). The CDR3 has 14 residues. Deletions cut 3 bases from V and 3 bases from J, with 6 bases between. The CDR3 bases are TGTGCCAGTAGTATTTCCTTTGGGGCCAACGTCCTGACTTTC. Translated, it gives CASSISFGANVLTF.

CDR3 protein: CASAQGINTEAFF. In nucleotides, the CDR3 is TGTGCTAGTGCCCAGGGGATTAACACTGAAGCTTTCTTT. The gene calls are TRBV12-5 and TRBJ1-1; the D gene is possibly TRBD1 (6 bases). CDR3 length: 13 residues. The V gene lost 7 bases and the J gene lost 2 bases, with 11 bases spanning the gap. Germline V gives CDR1 LGHNT, CDR2 FRNRAP.

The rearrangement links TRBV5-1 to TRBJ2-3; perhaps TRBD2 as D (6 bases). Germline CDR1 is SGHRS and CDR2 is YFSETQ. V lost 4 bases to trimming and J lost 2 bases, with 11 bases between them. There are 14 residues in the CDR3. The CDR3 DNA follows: TGCGCCAGCAGCCGTCTAGCGCACACAGATACGCAGTATTTT. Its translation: CASSRLAHTDTQYF.